The T cell receptor (beta chain) described here comes from a study of metastatic and nonmetastatic thyroid tumors. The CDR3 is made up of 16 amino acids. Germline assignment: CDR1 SGHRS and CDR2 YFSETQ. V was cut by 2 bases and J by 0 bases, with 11 bases left in between. None of the patients had undergone any treatment ahead of thyroid surgery. TCRdb called clones again from the PCR reads with MiXCR. The sample consists of 31,000 or so clones, just under 30% of them appearing once. Sequenced: blood. This clonotype was sampled from a female donor with papillary thyroid cancer or a benign thyroid nodule (not recorded which). Some clones in this sample may be carry-over from other donors' samples. The chain employs TRBV5-1 and TRBJ2-2, with D perhaps TRBD1 (5 bases). The CDR3 nucleotides are TGCGCCAGCAGCTTAAAGGGGCCGGCGAACACCGGGGAGCTGTTTTTT. Translating gives CASSLKGPANTGELFF.